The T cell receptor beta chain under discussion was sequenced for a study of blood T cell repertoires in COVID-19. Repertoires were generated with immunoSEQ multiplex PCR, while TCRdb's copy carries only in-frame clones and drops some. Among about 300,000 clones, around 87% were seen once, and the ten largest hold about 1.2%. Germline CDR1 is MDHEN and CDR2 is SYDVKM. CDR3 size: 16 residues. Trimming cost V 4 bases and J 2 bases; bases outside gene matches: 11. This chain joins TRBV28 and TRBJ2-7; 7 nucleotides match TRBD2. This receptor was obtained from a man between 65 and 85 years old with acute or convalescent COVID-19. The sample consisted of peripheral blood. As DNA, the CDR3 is TGTGCCAGCAGTTCCCCCGCGGGGGTGGAGGCCTACGAGCAGTACTTC. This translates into CASSSPAGVEAYEQYF.